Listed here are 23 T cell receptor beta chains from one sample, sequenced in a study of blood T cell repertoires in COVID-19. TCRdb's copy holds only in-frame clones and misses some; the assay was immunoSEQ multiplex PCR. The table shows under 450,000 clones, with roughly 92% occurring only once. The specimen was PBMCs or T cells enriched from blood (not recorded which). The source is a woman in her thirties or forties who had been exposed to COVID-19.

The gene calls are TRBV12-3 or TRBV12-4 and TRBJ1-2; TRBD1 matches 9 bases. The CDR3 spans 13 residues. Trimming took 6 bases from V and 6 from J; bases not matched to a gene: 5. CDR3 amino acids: CASRLTGGDGYTF. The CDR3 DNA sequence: TGTGCCAGCAGGCTAACAGGGGGCGATGGCTACACCTTC.

CDR3 in amino acids: CASSLWTGGNTDTQYF. CDR3 DNA sequence: TGTGCCAGCAGCTTATGGACAGGGGGAAATACAGATACGCAGTATTTT. This rearrangement joins TRBV11-3 to TRBJ2-3; 10 bases line up with TRBD1. Germline lookup yields CDR1 SGHNT and CDR2 YENEEA. This CDR3 has 16 residues. V lost 2 bases to trimming and J lost 3 bases; unmatched junction nucleotides: 5. Looking up the rest from reference TRBV11-3 and TRBJ2-3 gives the full variable domain: EAGVVQSPRYKIIEKKQPVAFWCNPISGHNTLYWYLQNLGQGPELLIRYENEEAVDDSQLPKDRFSAERLKGVDSTLKIQPAELGDSAVYLCASSLWTGGNTDTQYFGPGTRLTVL.

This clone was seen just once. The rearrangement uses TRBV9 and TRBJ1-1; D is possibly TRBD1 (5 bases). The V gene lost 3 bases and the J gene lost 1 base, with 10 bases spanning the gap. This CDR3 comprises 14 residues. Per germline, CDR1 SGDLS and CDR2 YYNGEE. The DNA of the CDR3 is TGTGCCAGCAGCGCCAGGGAAAGGAACACTGAAGCTTTCTTT. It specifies CASSARERNTEAFF.

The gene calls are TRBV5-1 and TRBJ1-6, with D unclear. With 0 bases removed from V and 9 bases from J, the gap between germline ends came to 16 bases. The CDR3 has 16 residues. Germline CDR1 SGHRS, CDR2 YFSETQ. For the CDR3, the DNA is TGCGCCAGCAGCTTGGCCCTGCAGCGGCTTGGTTCACCCCTCCACTTT. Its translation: CASSLALQRLGSPLHF.

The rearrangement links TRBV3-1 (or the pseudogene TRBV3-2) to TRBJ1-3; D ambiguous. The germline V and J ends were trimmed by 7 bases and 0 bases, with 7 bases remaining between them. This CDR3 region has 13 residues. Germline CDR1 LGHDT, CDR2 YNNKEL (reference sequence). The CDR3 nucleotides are TGTGCCAGCACCACTAGCTCTGGAAACACCATATATTTT. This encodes CASTTSSGNTIYF.

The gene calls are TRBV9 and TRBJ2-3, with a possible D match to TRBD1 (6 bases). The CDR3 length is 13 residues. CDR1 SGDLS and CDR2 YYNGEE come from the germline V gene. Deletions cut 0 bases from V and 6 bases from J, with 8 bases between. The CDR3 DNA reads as TGTGCCAGCAGCGTAGCTACAGGGGATACGCAGTATTTT. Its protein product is CASSVATGDTQYF.

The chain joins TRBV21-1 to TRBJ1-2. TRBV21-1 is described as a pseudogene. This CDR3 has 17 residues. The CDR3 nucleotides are TGTGCCAGCAGCAAAGCGCGGGCAGCCGAGACAAACTATGGCTACACCTTC. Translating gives CASSKARAAETNYGYTF.

The CDR3 sequence is CASRTGATGELFF. In nucleotides, the CDR3 is TGTGCCAGTCGTACAGGGGCCACCGGGGAGCTGTTTTTT. The chain is built from TRBV6-4 and TRBJ2-2, with 7 bases fitting TRBD1. In germline, CDR1 is MRHNA, CDR2 SNTAGT. This CDR3 region has 13 residues. V was pared by 9 bases and J by 4 bases, with 5 bases of the junction left unmatched.

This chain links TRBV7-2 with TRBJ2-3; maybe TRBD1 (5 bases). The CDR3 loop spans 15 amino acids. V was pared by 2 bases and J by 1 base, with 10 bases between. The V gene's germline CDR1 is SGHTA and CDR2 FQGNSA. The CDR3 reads CASSLQGSGTDTQYF. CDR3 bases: TGTGCCAGCAGCTTACAGGGCTCTGGCACAGATACGCAGTATTTT.

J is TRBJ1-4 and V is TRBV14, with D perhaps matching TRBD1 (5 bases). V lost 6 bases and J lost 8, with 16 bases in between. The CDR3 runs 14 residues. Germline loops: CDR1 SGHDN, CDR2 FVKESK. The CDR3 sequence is CASRHLGEGEKLFF. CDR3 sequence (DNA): TGTGCCAGCAGACACCTCGGGGAGGGGGAAAAACTGTTTTTT.

DNA for the CDR3: TGTGCCAGCAGCATGGACAGGGGACGTGAAGCTTTCTTT. Amino acids: CASSMDRGREAFF. V is TRBV5-8 and J is TRBJ1-1; 9 positions match TRBD1. The CDR3 spans 13 residues. V was pared by 4 bases and J by 7 bases, with 5 bases of the junction left unmatched. The germline V gene has CDR1 SGHTS and CDR2 YDEGEE.

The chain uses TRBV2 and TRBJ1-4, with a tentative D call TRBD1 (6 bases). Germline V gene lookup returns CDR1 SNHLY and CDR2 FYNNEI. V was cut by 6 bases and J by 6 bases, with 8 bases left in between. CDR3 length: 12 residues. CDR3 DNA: TGTGCCAGCAGGGGACACCATGAAAAACTGTTTTTT. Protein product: CASRGHHEKLFF.

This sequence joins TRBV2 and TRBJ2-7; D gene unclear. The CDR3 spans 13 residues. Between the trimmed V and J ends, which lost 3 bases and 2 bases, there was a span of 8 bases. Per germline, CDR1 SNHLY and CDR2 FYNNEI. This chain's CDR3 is CASSEAGPYEQYF. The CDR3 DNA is TGTGCCAGCAGTGAGGCAGGTCCCTACGAGCAGTACTTC.

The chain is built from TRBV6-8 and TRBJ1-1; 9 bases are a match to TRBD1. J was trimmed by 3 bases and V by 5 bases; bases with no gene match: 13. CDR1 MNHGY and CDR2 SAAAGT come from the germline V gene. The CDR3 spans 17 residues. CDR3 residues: CASSPGGGQGWDTEAFF. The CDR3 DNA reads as TGTGCCAGCAGTCCGGGGGGGGGACAGGGTTGGGACACTGAAGCTTTCTTT.

The DNA for the CDR3 is TGTGCCAGCAGCCGCGCCGGGACAGCTTATAATTCACCCCTCCACTTT. Amino acids: CASSRAGTAYNSPLHF. The chain has TRBV7-9 and TRBJ1-6, with TRBD1 identical over 7 bases. The CDR3 spans 16 residues. Germline V CDR1 and CDR2: SEHNR, FQNEAQ (reference sequence). V lost 5 bases to trimming and J lost 4 bases; unmatched junction nucleotides: 8.

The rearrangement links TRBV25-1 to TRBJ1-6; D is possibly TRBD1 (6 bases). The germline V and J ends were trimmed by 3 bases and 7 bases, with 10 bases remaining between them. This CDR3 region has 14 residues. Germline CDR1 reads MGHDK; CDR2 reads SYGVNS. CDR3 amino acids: CASSDPGANSPLHF. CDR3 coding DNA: TGTGCCAGCAGTGATCCAGGGGCAAATTCACCCCTCCACTTT.

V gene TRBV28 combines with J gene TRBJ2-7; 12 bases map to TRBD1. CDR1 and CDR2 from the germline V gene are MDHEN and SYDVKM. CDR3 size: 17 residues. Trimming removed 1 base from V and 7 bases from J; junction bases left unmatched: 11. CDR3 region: CASSLFPGTGGAGEQYF. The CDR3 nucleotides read TGTGCCAGCAGTTTATTTCCCGGGACAGGGGGCGCGGGGGAGCAGTACTTC.

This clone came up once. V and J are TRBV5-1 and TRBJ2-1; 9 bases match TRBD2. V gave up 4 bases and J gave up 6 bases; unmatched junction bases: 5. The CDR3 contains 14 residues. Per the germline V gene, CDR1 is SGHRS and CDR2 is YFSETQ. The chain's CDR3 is CASSPGLAVNEQFF. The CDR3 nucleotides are TGCGCCAGCAGCCCGGGACTAGCAGTCAATGAGCAGTTCTTC.

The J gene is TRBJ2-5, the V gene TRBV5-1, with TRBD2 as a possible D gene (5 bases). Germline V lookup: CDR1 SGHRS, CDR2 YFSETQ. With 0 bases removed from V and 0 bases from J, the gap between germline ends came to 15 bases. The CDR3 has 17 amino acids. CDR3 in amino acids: CASSLGTSGTYQETQYF. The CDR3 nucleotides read TGCGCCAGCAGCTTGGGGACTTCGGGAACGTACCAAGAGACCCAGTACTTC. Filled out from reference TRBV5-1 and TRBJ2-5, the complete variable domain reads KAGVTQTPRYLIKTRGQQVTLSCSPISGHRSVSWYQQTPGQGLQFLFEYFSETQRNKGNFPGRFSGRQFSNSRSEMNVSTLELGDSALYLCASSLGTSGTYQETQYFGPGTRLLVL.

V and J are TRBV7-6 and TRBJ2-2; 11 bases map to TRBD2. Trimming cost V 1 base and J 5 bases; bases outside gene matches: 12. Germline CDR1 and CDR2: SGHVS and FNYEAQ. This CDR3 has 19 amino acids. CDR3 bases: TGTGCCAGCAGCTTAGTGATAGCGGGGGGGTCCGGAATTACCGGGGAGCTGTTTTTT. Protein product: CASSLVIAGGSGITGELFF.

The CDR3 nucleotides are TGTGCCAGCAGTGGTGAAAGGGGGTGGGGAGGCTACACCTTC. Residues: CASSGERGWGGYTF. The gene calls are TRBV2 and TRBJ1-2, with D perhaps TRBD1 (6 bases). The CDR3 is 14 amino acids. Deletions cut 4 bases from V and 8 bases from J, with 17 bases between. CDR1 SNHLY and CDR2 FYNNEI come from the germline V gene.

The CDR3 coding sequence is TGTGCCACCAGCCGCCGGGGTTCGACGGAGCAGTTCTTC. Amino acid sequence: CATSRRGSTEQFF. The V gene is TRBV24-1, the J gene TRBJ2-1, with D perhaps TRBD2 (5 bases). V dropped 7 bases and J dropped 10 bases, with 16 bases sitting between them. Per germline, CDR1 KGHDR and CDR2 SFDVKD. This CDR3 contains 13 residues.

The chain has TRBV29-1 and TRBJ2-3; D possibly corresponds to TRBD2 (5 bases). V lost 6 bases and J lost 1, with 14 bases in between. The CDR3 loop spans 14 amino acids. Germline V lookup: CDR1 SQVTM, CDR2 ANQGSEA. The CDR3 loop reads CSVTRDIGTDTQYF. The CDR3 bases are TGCAGCGTCACCCGGGATATCGGCACAGATACGCAGTATTTT.